Here is one TCR beta chain with its context. This sample is drawn from a study of blood T cell repertoires in COVID-19. TCRdb's table, derived via immunoSEQ multiplex PCR, lists solely in-frame clones and lacks some. The profile shows 210,000 or so clones, 70% to 90% of them singletons. The sample was peripheral blood. The receptor was derived from a woman in her 70s with active or convalescent COVID-19.

In DNA form, the CDR3 reads TGTGCCAGCAGCTTGGTAGGGACAGGTGAAGCTTTCTTT. Protein sequence: CASSLVGTGEAFF. The genes are TRBV5-6 and TRBJ1-1; 8 nucleotides match TRBD1. V lost 0 bases, J lost 7 bases, and 2 bases stayed unmatched. The CDR3 extends over 13 amino acids. Germline assignment: CDR1 SGHDT and CDR2 YYEEEE.